One sample yielded the 24 T cell receptor beta chains listed below, sequenced in a study of T-cell memory formation after mild COVID-19. TCRdb reprocessed the 5' RACE reads with MiXCR, giving one entry per CDR3 protein. The sample yields 530,000 or so distinct CDR3 sequences, approximately 15% seen once. The sequenced material came from PBMCs or a T cell subset sorted from them (not recorded which). These TCRs come from an adult woman who had mild COVID-19 (a few samples of this study predate the infection). Cell type and time point are not known.

CDR3 sequence reads: CASSQDGGGATYEQYF. The DNA of the CDR3 is TGTGCCAGCAGCCAAGATGGCGGGGGGGCCACCTACGAGCAGTACTTC. This rearrangement joins TRBV4-2 to TRBJ2-7, with TRBD2 identical over 9 bases. The trim removed 0 bases at V and 2 bases at J, leaving 5 bases unmatched. The CDR3 covers 16 residues. Per germline, CDR1 LGHNA and CDR2 YNFKEQ.

This clonotype was counted between two and nine times. CDR3 in amino acids: CASSLSGQPSDYGYTF. In DNA, the CDR3 is TGTGCCAGCAGCTTATCCGGACAGCCCTCGGACTATGGCTACACCTTC. The chain links TRBV7-9 to TRBJ1-2; perhaps TRBD1 as D (6 bases). Deletions cut 2 bases from V and 3 bases from J, with 16 bases between. Germline-derived CDR1 and CDR2 are SEHNR and FQNEAQ (reference sequence). The CDR3 contains 16 residues.

This clonotype was detected only a few times. The chain has TRBV6-5 and TRBJ1-5; no clear D gene. V shed 6 bases and J shed 8 bases, with 20 bases lying between them. The germline V gene encodes CDR1 MNHEY and CDR2 SVGAGI. CDR3 length: 15 residues. The CDR3 protein is CASRKRRGLDKPQHF. The CDR3 nucleotides are TGTGCCAGCAGAAAACGCCGCGGACTCGATAAGCCCCAGCATTTT.

The table lists this clonotype with many counts. The V call is TRBV12-3 or TRBV12-4, the J call TRBJ1-1; D is unresolved. The CDR3 runs 14 residues. V was clipped by 4 bases and J by 0 bases, with 9 bases between them. CDR3 amino acids: CASSSWALNTEAFF. The CDR3 nucleotides are TGTGCCAGCAGTTCTTGGGCCCTGAACACTGAAGCTTTCTTT.

A few counts support this clonotype. The genes are TRBV2 and TRBJ2-1; 9 bases map to TRBD2. V was pared by 6 bases and J by 3 bases, with 9 bases of the junction left unmatched. Germline CDR1 and CDR2: SNHLY and FYNNEI. CDR3 length: 16 amino acids. DNA for the CDR3: TGTGCCAGCAGCCAAGTCGGTAGCGGGGGCTACAATGAGCAGTTCTTC. Its translation: CASSQVGSGGYNEQFF.

This clonotype was recorded a few times. J is TRBJ2-1 and V is TRBV5-6; possible D gene TRBD1, 6 bases. The CDR3 consists of 15 residues. Germline lookup yields CDR1 SGHDT and CDR2 YYEEEE. Trimming removed 0 bases at V and 4 bases at J, with 11 bases between. The CDR3 region has the DNA TGTGCCAGCAGCTTGGGACAGGTTGCGTACAATGAGCAGTTCTTC. Amino acid sequence: CASSLGQVAYNEQFF. Combining the CDR3 with reference TRBV5-6 and TRBJ2-1 gives the whole variable domain DAGVTQSPTHLIKTRGQQVTLRCSPKSGHDTVSWYQQALGQGPQFIFQYYEEEERQRGNFPDRFSGHQFPNYSSELNVNALLLGDSALYLCASSLGQVAYNEQFFGPGTRLTVL.

This clonotype came up a few times. DNA of the CDR3: TGCGCCAGCAGCCAACCCCCGTCTGGGACCCAGTACTTC. Its protein is CASSQPPSGTQYF. The V gene is TRBV4-3, the J gene TRBJ2-5; D not certain. The germline V gene has CDR1 LGHNA and CDR2 YSLEER. Trimming removed 2 bases from V and 7 bases from J, with 11 bases in between. This CDR3 contains 13 residues.

The sample holds a few counts of this clonotype. This chain connects TRBV7-9 to TRBJ2-2, with TRBD2 matching 8 bases. With V trimmed by 3 bases and J by 3 bases, 6 bases remained unmatched. Germline V CDR1 and CDR2: SEHNR, FQNEAQ (reference sequence). The CDR3 consists of 16 residues. CDR3 sequence: CASSFTSGRDTGELFF. For the CDR3, the DNA is TGTGCCAGCAGCTTTACTAGCGGTAGGGACACCGGGGAGCTGTTTTTT.

This chain joins TRBV18 and TRBJ1-4; 8 nucleotides line up with TRBD1. The V segment lost 6 bases and the J segment 8 bases; nucleotides outside the gene matches: 17. CDR1 is KGHSH and CDR2 is LQKENI in the germline V gene. The CDR3 has 17 amino acids. CDR3 region: CASSPGTGFGMNEKLFF. For the CDR3, the DNA is TGTGCCAGCTCTCCCGGGACAGGATTTGGGATGAACGAAAAACTGTTTTTT.

There are a few counts of this clonotype. The chain links TRBV4-1 to TRBJ2-7; 9 nucleotides align to TRBD1. The junction had 18 bases not matched to a gene; V was cut back by 2 bases and J by 4 bases. CDR3 length: 19 amino acids. Germline V lookup: CDR1 MGHRA, CDR2 YSYEKL. CDR3 in DNA: TGCGCCAGCAGCCAACCAGGACAGGGGCCGCCCCGGAGGATTTACGAGCAGTACTTC. This codes for CASSQPGQGPPRRIYEQYF.

This clonotype showed up just a few times. This CDR3 is CASSVAPYYNEQFF. As DNA, the CDR3 is TGTGCCAGCAGCGTAGCCCCGTATTACAATGAGCAGTTCTTC. This sequence joins TRBV9 and TRBJ2-1; D is unclear. Germline CDR1 is SGDLS and CDR2 is YYNGEE. The V gene lost 0 bases and the J gene lost 4 bases, with 8 bases spanning the gap. This CDR3 is built from 14 residues.

In DNA, the CDR3 is TGTGCCAGCAGTTACCAGACAGGGGGCCTATCTAATCAGCCCCAGCATTTT. This sequence encodes CASSYQTGGLSNQPQHF. The chain has TRBV6-2 or TRBV6-3 and TRBJ1-5; 10 bases line up with TRBD1. The CDR3 spans 17 residues. Trimming took 2 bases from V and 4 from J; bases not matched to a gene: 8. CDR1 MNHEY and CDR2 SVGEGT come from the germline V gene.

This clonotype was seen a few times. The chain combines TRBV6-6 with TRBJ1-2; weak D call: TRBD1 (5 bases). There are 12 residues in the CDR3. V was shortened by 5 bases and J by 7 bases, with 11 bases between the two germline ends. Germline V gene data show CDR1 as MNHNY and CDR2 as SVGAGI (reference sequence). The CDR3 DNA follows: TGTGCCAGCAGTAGCCCTGGGGGTGGCTACACCTTC. The encoded protein is CASSSPGGGYTF.

There are a few counts of this clonotype. The V and J genes are TRBV10-3 and TRBJ2-3; 9 positions agree with TRBD2. CDR3 size: 16 residues. The junction had 2 bases not matched to a gene; V was cut back by 0 bases and J by 1 base. Germline V gives CDR1 ENHRY, CDR2 SYGVKD. The CDR3 sequence is CAISESAGGRTDTQYF. The CDR3 nucleotides are TGTGCCATCAGTGAGTCAGCGGGGGGACGCACAGATACGCAGTATTTT.

This clonotype was recorded a few times. CDR3 protein: CASSRGLAGVHTGELFF. CDR3 in DNA: TGTGCCAGCAGCCGAGGACTAGCGGGAGTGCACACCGGGGAGCTGTTTTTT. The genes are TRBV14 and TRBJ2-2, with 13 nucleotides matching TRBD2. The CDR3 covers 17 residues. The junction had 5 bases not matched to a gene; V was cut back by 4 bases and J by 3 bases. Germline CDR1 SGHDN, CDR2 FVKESK. Filled out from reference TRBV14 and TRBJ2-2, the complete variable domain reads EAGVTQFPSHSVIEKGQTVTLRCDPISGHDNLYWYRRVMGKEIKFLLHFVKESKQDESGMPNNRFLAERTGGTYSTLKVQPAELEDSGVYFCASSRGLAGVHTGELFFGEGSRLTVL.

This chain links TRBV9 with TRBJ2-1, with TRBD2 matching over 11 bases. This CDR3 comprises 15 residues. CDR1 and CDR2 from the germline V gene are SGDLS and YYNGEE. J lost 8 bases, V lost 3 bases, and 7 bases had no gene match. In nucleotides, the CDR3 is TGTGCCAGCAGCGATAGCGGGAGGGCCAACGATGAGCAGTTCTTC. Protein sequence: CASSDSGRANDEQFF.

This sequence joins TRBV27 and TRBJ2-3, with unresolved D. Trimming cost V 1 base and J 0 bases, with 8 bases left between them. This CDR3 comprises 15 residues. Germline V gives CDR1 MNHEY, CDR2 SMNVEV (reference sequence). CDR3: CASSLLIPSTDTQYF. CDR3 coding DNA: TGTGCCAGCAGTTTATTGATTCCTAGCACAGATACGCAGTATTTT.

This clonotype was picked up one time. The V call is TRBV19, the J call TRBJ2-7; tentative D call: TRBD1 (5 bases). Trimming removed 9 bases at V and 0 bases at J, with 18 bases between. This CDR3 is 15 amino acids long. The V gene's germline CDR1 is LNHDA and CDR2 SQIVND (reference sequence). The CDR3 here is CASRATGTSSYEQYF. DNA of the CDR3: TGTGCCAGCAGAGCAACAGGCACGAGCTCCTACGAGCAGTACTTC. The full variable domain, completed using reference TRBV19 and TRBJ2-7, is DGGITQSPKYLFRKEGQNVTLSCEQNLNHDAMYWYRQDPGQGLRLIYYSQIVNDFQKGDIAEGYSVSREKKESFPLTVTSAQKNPTAFYLCASRATGTSSYEQYFGPGTRLTVT.

CDR3 in DNA: TGTGCCAGCAGTTTATTCGGGCTTAACTATGGCTACACCTTC. The encoded protein is CASSLFGLNYGYTF. The V and J genes are TRBV12-3 or TRBV12-4 and TRBJ1-2; D unclear. V was clipped by 2 bases and J by 1 base, with 8 bases between them. This CDR3 contains 14 residues.

This clonotype was seen more than once but under ten times. The chain combines TRBV2 with TRBJ2-2; 8 nucleotides agree with TRBD2. This CDR3 has 11 amino acids. Trimming at V came to 7 bases and at J to 13 bases, leaving 5 bases not matched to a gene. Looked up from germline, CDR1 is SNHLY and CDR2 is FYNNEI. Here the CDR3 reads CASTREGMLFF. CDR3 sequence (DNA): TGTGCCAGCACCCGGGAGGGAATGCTGTTTTTT.

This clonotype was detected only once. The CDR3 DNA follows: TGCAGCGTGGGACAGGGGGCGCTGGGCTACACCTTC. Translated, it gives CSVGQGALGYTF. This chain connects TRBV29-1 to TRBJ1-2; 12 bases are a match to TRBD1. The CDR3 is 12 residues long. Germline-derived CDR1 and CDR2 are SQVTM and ANQGSEA. V was clipped by 6 bases and J by 8 bases; unmatched bases: 4.

The chain uses TRBV5-6 and TRBJ2-3; TRBD2 aligns across 13 bases. Trimming removed 4 bases from V and 6 bases from J; junction bases left unmatched: 11. In germline, CDR1 is SGHDT, CDR2 YYEEEE. The CDR3 consists of 17 residues. CDR3 in DNA: TGTGCCAGCAGCCTGACTAGCGGGAGGATTTTCGGGGATACGCAGTATTTT. Protein: CASSLTSGRIFGDTQYF.

The V and J genes are TRBV21-1 and TRBJ2-3. TRBV21-1 is listed as a pseudogene. The CDR3 spans 14 residues. CDR3 DNA: TGTGCCAGCACCACCCGTCCGGGCGCAGATACGCAGTATTTT. Translation: CASTTRPGADTQYF.

This clonotype has at least ten counts. The chain is built from TRBV7-3 and TRBJ2-3; D is perhaps TRBD2 (5 bases). This CDR3 region has 14 residues. V was pared by 4 bases and J by 0 bases, with 8 bases between. Germline V CDR1 and CDR2: SGHTA, FQGTGA. The DNA for the CDR3 is TGTGCCAGCAGCTCCGGGATTAGCACAGATACGCAGTATTTT. Translated: CASSSGISTDTQYF.